The clone carrying this T cell receptor beta chain was detected once. The protocol was immunoSEQ multiplex PCR, while the TCRdb copy is restricted to in-frame clones and leaves out a portion. The sample holds roughly 89,000 clones; roughly 91% are singletons and the top ten take approximately 18%. These data come from a study of control samples from healthy donors and cancer patients. What was sequenced was blood. The source is a middle-aged man in good health.

CDR3 amino acids: CASRGTGADQPQHF. CDR3 nucleotide sequence: TGTGCCAGCAGAGGGACAGGGGCCGATCAGCCCCAGCATTTT. The chain is built from TRBV2 and TRBJ1-5, with 10 positions matching TRBD1. Germline values: CDR1 SNHLY, CDR2 FYNNEI. The CDR3 has 14 residues. After removal of 6 bases from V and 5 bases from J, the junction contained 4 bases not matched to a gene.